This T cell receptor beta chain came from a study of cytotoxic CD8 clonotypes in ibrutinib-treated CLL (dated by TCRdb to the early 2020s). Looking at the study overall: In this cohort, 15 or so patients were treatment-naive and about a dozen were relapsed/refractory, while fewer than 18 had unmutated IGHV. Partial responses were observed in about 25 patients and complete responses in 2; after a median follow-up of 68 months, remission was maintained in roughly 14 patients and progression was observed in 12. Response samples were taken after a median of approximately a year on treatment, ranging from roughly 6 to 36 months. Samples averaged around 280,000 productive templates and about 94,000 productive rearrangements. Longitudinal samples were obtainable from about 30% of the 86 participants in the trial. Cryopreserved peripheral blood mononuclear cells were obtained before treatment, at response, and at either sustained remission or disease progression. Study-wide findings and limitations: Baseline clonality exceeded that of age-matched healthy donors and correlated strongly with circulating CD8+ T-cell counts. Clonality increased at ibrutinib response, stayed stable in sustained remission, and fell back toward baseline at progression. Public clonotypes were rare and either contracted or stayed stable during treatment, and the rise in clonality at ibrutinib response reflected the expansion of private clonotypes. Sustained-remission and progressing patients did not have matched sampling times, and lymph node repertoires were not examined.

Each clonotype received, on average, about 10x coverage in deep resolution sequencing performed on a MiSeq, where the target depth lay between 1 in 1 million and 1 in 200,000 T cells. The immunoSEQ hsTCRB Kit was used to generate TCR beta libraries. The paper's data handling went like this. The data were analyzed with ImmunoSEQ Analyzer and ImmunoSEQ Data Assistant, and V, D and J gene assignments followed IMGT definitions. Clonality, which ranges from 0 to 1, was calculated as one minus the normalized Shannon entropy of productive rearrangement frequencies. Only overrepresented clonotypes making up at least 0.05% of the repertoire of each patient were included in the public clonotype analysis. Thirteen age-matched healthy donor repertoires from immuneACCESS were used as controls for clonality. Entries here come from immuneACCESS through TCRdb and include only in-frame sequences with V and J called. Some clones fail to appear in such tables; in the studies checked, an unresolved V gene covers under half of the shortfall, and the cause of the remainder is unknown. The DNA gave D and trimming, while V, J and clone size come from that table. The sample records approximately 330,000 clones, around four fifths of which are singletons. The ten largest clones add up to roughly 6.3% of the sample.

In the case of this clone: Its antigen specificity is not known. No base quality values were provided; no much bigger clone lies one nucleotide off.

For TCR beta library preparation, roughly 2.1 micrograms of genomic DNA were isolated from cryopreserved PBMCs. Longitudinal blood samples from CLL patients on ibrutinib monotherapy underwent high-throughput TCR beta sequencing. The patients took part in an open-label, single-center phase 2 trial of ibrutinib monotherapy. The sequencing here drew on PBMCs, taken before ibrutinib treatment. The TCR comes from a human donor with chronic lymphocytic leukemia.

The CDR3 protein sequence reads: CAISVRESSYNEQFF. The sequenced DNA: TGTGCCATCAGTGTTCGGGAGTCGTCCTACAATGAGCAGTTCTTC. The chain employs TRBV10-3 and TRBJ2-1; possibly the D gene is TRBD2, per 6 matching bases. The CDR3 runs 15 amino acids, cysteine and phenylalanine included. The DNA shown is the 45-base CDR3, in frame from base 1. CDR1 and CDR2, per the germline V gene, are ENHRY and SYGVKD. V sheds 4 bases and J sheds 1 base, leaving 11 bases between their ends.